This TCR beta chain was observed in a study of shared T cell receptors in the human thymus. Germline assignment: CDR1 SGDLS and CDR2 YYNGEE. The CDR3 spans 14 residues. V lost 0 bases, J lost 5 bases, and 9 bases lay in between. Measured with immunoSEQ multiplex PCR; TCRdb has only the in-frame clones, and not every one. Of roughly 660,000 clones listed, roughly 90% are singletons. A further study also used this sample, focusing on human thymus T cells. This second report adds: Obtained as resections during corrective heart surgery, the thymus tissue was then studied. It looked as if thymic and blood repertoires used V and J genes in a biased way.

This sequence was found in a boy younger than two with a congenital heart defect. Sequencing was done on a sample of thymocytes. This chain joins TRBV9 and TRBJ2-1; D not certain. This chain's CDR3 is CASSVEGTNNEQFF. The CDR3 DNA is TGTGCCAGCAGCGTAGAAGGAACTAACAATGAGCAGTTCTTC.